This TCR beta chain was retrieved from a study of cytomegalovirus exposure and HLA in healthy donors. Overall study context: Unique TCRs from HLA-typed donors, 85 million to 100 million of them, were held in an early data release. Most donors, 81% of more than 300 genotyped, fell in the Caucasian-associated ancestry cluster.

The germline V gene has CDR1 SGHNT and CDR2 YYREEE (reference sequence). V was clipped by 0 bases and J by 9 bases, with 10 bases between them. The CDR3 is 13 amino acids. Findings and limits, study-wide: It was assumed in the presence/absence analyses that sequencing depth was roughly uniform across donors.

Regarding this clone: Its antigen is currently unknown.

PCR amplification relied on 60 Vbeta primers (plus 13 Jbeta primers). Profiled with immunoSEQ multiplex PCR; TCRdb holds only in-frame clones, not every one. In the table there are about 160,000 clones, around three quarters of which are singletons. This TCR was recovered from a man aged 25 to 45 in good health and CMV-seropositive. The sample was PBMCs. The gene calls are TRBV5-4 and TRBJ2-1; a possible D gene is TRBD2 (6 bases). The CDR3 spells CASSLAGGFEQFF. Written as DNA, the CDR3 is TGTGCCAGCAGCTTGGCCGGGGGATTTGAGCAGTTCTTC.